The table lists the clone carrying this TCR beta chain with many counts. The antigen is not known. Blood genomic DNA input for TRB amplification was 250-500 ng. The data originate from a study of T and B cells in COVID-19 patients. General study findings and limits: No sequencing was yet done of CD4+, regulatory or CD8+ subsets, or of SARS-CoV-2-responsive or tetramer+ sorted cells.

From germline, CDR1 is LNHNV and CDR2 YYDKDF (reference sequence). V was cut by 2 bases and J by 3 bases, with 14 bases left in between. CDR3 length: 15 residues. Multiplex PCR with BIOMED2 TRB-A/B primer pools amplified TRB rearrangements. TCRdb re-derived calls from the multiplex PCR reads in MiXCR, one entry per CDR3 protein. The sample holds roughly 15,000 distinct CDR3 sequences; about 30% are singletons and the top ten take about 6.5%. The gene calls are TRBV15 and TRBJ2-7; possibly TRBD1 for D (6 bases). The sequence came from a human donor who had recovered from COVID-19. The sample taken for sequencing was blood. The CDR3 spells CATSRRRGLSYEQYF. The CDR3 DNA sequence: TGTGCCACCAGCAGAAGAAGGGGGTTGAGCTACGAGCAGTACTTC.